The sequence of this T cell receptor (beta chain) was determined in a study of cytomegalovirus exposure and HLA in healthy donors. 13 Jbeta primers and 60 Vbeta primers were used for the PCR. Sequencing used immunoSEQ multiplex PCR; TCRdb keeps in-frame clones, though not all of them. The repertoire holds over 150,000 clones, with 65% to 80% as singletons. Trimming stripped 7 bases from V and 0 bases from J, with 13 bases between. Germline V gives CDR1 LNHDA, CDR2 SQIVND (reference sequence). There are 15 residues in the CDR3. Sequenced material: PBMCs. The V and J genes are TRBV19 and TRBJ1-3; D remains unclear. This TCR derives from a man between 18 and 35 years old in good health and CMV-seronegative. In DNA form, the CDR3 reads TGTGCCAGTACCTCCGGAGCTAGCTCTGGAAACACCATATATTTT. This codes for CASTSGASSGNTIYF.